The clone carrying this TCR beta chain was seen many times. Antigen specificity is unknown. The data were obtained in a study of prognosis after radiotherapy for stage I lung cancer. From germline, CDR1 is SGHVS and CDR2 FQNEAQ. This CDR3 has 18 residues. V shed 4 bases and J shed 8 bases, with 24 bases lying between them. Multiplex PCR, run in two rounds, amplified TCR beta CDR3 from genomic DNA. First-round PCR, the initial amplification, used primers specific to each TRBV and TRBJ gene. TCRdb recomputed calls from the multiplex PCR reads with MiXCR, one row per CDR3 protein. This table holds under 75,000 distinct CDR3 sequences, approximately 25% found once. There were roughly 5.8 milliliters of peripheral blood drawn at each of two time points. Findings and limits, study-wide: It was in patients who developed distant metastases that Shannon entropy after stereotactic body radiation therapy was lower. Reportedly, TRBV and TRBJ gene usage varied with metastasis presence.

The sequencing used PBMCs, collected before or after stereotactic body radiation therapy (not recorded which). The chain couples TRBV7-8 to TRBJ1-6, with D possibly being TRBD1 (5 bases). This clonotype was obtained from a donor older than 45 with non-small cell lung cancer. CDR3 nucleotides: TGTGCCAGCAGCTCAGGGATTAGGGGCCTCCAATGGGATTCACCCCTCCACTTT. Protein sequence: CASSSGIRGLQWDSPLHF.